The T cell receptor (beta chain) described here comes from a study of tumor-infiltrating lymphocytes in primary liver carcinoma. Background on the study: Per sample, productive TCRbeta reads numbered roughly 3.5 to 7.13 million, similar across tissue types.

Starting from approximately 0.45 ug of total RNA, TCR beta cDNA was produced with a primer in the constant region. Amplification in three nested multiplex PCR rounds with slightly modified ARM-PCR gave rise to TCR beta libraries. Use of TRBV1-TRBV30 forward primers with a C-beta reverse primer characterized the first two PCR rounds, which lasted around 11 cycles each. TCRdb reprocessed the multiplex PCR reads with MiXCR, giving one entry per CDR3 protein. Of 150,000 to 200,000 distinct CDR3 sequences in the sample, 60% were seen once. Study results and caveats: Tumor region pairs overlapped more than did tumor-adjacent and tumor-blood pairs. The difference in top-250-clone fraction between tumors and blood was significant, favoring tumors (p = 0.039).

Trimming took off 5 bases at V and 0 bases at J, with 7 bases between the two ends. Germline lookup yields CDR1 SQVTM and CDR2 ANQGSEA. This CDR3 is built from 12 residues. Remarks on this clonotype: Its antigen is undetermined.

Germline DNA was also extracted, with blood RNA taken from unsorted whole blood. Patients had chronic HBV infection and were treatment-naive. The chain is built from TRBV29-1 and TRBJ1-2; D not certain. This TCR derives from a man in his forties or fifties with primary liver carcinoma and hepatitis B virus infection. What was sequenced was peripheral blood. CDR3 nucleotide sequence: TGCAGCGTTATTACAGCTAACTATGGCTACACCTTC. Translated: CSVITANYGYTF. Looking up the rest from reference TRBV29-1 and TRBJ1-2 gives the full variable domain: SAVISQKPSRDICQRGTSLTIQCQVDSQVTMMFWYRQQPGQSLTLIATANQGSEATYESGFVIDKFPISRPNLTFSTLTVSNMSPEDSSIYLCSVITANYGYTFGSGTRLTVV.